The clone carrying this TCR beta chain was counted a few times. What it binds is not known. The data were obtained in a study of post-analysis software for immune sequencing data. Study results and limitations: Among multiple sclerosis patients, normalized Chao1 diversity was significantly below that of controls. Controls showed lower frequencies than patients for a handful of TRBV segments, and TRBV5-6, TRBV5-1 and TRBV20-1 were among these. Samples sharing a preparation batch grouped tightly together when assessed by F measure.

Trimming cost V 5 bases and J 4 bases, with 7 bases left between them. The CDR3 totals 12 residues. Germline V gives CDR1 SSHAT, CDR2 FNYEAQ (reference sequence). Unique molecular identifiers were present in the TCR beta cDNA libraries. MiXCR was run by TCRdb on the PCR reads, yielding one entry per CDR3 protein. The table has a few hundred thousand distinct CDR3 sequences, roughly 40% seen once. The specimen was blood. The J gene is TRBJ2-3, the V gene TRBV7-7; D not certain. This sequence originates from a girl aged 2-15 years with multiple sclerosis. The CDR3 loop reads CASSRISDTQYF. Here the CDR3 DNA reads TGTGCCAGCAGCCGGATATCAGATACGCAGTATTTT.